This T cell receptor beta chain is from a study of cytomegalovirus exposure and HLA in healthy donors. General study findings and limits: Highest at DRB1 and lowest at HLA-C, TCR association rates differed among HLA loci in a later analysis. Accurate HLA-A and HLA-B prediction from TCR beta sequences was reported for most subjects. Presence/absence analyses took donor sequencing depth as roughly uniform.

PCR employed 60 Vbeta and 13 Jbeta primers. Profiled with immunoSEQ multiplex PCR; TCRdb holds only in-frame clones, not every one. The table includes roughly 150,000 clones, around three quarters detected once. From germline, CDR1 is SEHNR and CDR2 FQNEAQ (reference sequence). This CDR3 is built from 18 residues. The V segment lost 5 bases and the J segment 4 bases; nucleotides outside the gene matches: 15. Sampled while nominally healthy, donors likely had unrecorded immune exposures. In regard to this clone: Its antigen is not identified.

This TCR derives from a male donor in good health and CMV-seronegative. Sequenced sample: PBMCs. The chain combines TRBV7-9 with TRBJ2-3; 10 bases are a match to TRBD2. Here the CDR3 DNA reads TGTGCCAGCAGCGACTTCGGTTTAGTAGCGGGGGGAGCAGATACGCAGTATTTT. This gives the protein CASSDFGLVAGGADTQYF.